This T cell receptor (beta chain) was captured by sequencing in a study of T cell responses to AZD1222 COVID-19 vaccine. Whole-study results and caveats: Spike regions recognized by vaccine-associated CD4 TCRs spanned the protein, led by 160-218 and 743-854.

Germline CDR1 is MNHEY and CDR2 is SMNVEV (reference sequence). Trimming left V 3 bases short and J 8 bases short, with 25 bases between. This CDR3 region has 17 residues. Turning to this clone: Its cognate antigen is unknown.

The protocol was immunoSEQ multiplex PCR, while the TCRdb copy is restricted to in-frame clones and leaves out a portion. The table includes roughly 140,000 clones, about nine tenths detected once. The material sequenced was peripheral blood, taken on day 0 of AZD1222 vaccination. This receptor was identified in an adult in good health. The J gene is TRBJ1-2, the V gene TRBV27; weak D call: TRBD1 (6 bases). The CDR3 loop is CASSFWGQKMGSIGYTF. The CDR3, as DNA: TGTGCCAGCAGTTTCTGGGGGCAGAAGATGGGGTCCATCGGCTACACCTTC.